A selection of T cell receptor beta chains follows, all from one sample in a study of shared T cell receptors in the human thymus. Clones were sequenced by immunoSEQ multiplex PCR, and TCRdb holds only the in-frame ones, with some missing. The sample carries hundreds of thousands of clones, roughly 90% recorded once. Separately, the same data were catalogued under a study of human thymus T cells.

Sequencing input: thymocytes. These receptors were obtained from a boy under two years old with a congenital heart defect. Both conserved end residues are part of each CDR3. The D gene is left open where the match is weak.

j_call,v_call,d_call,cdr3_aa
TRBJ2-5,TRBV2,NA,CASSGGRTAIKQETQYF
TRBJ2-7,TRBV28,NA,CASSESGTNNEQYF
TRBJ1-1,TRBV4-2,NA,CASSRRMGEAFF
TRBJ2-5,TRBV6-6,TRBD2,CASSYWVAGYQETQYF
TRBJ2-3,TRBV19,NA,CATGIPDTQYF
TRBJ2-7,TRBV7-2,TRBD1,CASSLKPGQTYEQYF
TRBJ2-1,TRBV25-1,TRBD2,CASRGTSGNRVYNEQFF
TRBJ2-5,TRBV29-1,NA,CSVEDLQGHRFQETQYF
TRBJ2-6,TRBV27,TRBD2,CASRLSGGMDYSGANVLTF
TRBJ2-1,TRBV28,TRBD2,CASSSSKGTSGSNEQFF
TRBJ2-7,TRBV18,TRBD2,CASSPLRQAPLTSGNSYEQYF
TRBJ2-7,TRBV5-1,NA,CASSLGGGYEQYF
TRBJ2-2,TRBV14,NA,CASSQKFREATRTGELFF
TRBJ2-7,TRBV19,NA,CASSPRAAGFDEQYF
TRBJ2-1,TRBV6-5,TRBD2,CASTPWPSGPNEQFF
TRBJ2-7,TRBV7-9,NA,CASSFLGTGEEQYF
TRBJ2-7,TRBV5-1,NA,CASSLEACKDPYEQYF
TRBJ1-2,TRBV5-1,NA,CASSLAKGKDYGYTF
TRBJ2-5,TRBV12-2,NA,CASPYPGTQYF
TRBJ1-5,TRBV30,TRBD1,CAWSKGTVNQPQHF
TRBJ2-7,TRBV27,NA,CASSYRVSHYEQYF
TRBJ2-7,TRBV29-1,TRBD1,CSVGDRVRGLYEQYF
TRBJ2-7,TRBV25-1,TRBD2,CASSDTRAGGPGEQYF
TRBJ2-7,TRBV12-5,TRBD1,CASGLGGLTGDCRF
TRBJ2-7,TRBV7-2,NA,CASSPRRDYEQYF
TRBJ2-3,TRBV19,TRBD2,CASMQRERADTQYF
TRBJ2-7,TRBV7-2,TRBD2,CASSLGSSGSSSYEQYF
TRBJ1-2,TRBV18,NA,CASSSEGDYGYTF
TRBJ2-5,TRBV4-1,NA,CASSPQYQETQYF
TRBJ2-5,TRBV4-3,NA,CASSQDSGTQYF
TRBJ2-5,TRBV6-4,TRBD2,CASSQLAGQETQYF
TRBJ2-1,TRBV27,TRBD2,CASSPRTSGANEQFF